The text below deals with one T cell receptor (beta chain). This sample was included in a study of beta chain features in type 1 diabetes. Germline V gives CDR1 GTSNPN, CDR2 SVGIG (reference sequence). The CDR3 loop spans 14 amino acids. The isolated RNA, all of it, was reverse transcribed, so expressed TCRB transcripts were what got sequenced. Assay: immunoSEQ multiplex PCR; the TCRdb copy retains only in-frame clones and omits some. This sample carries about 620,000 clones, 15% to 17% of them seen once, and the ten largest clones take about 0.086%. V and J are TRBV30 and TRBJ1-3; D gene uncertain. Sequencing was performed on naive CD4+ T cells from blood. This clonotype was sampled from a man between 18 and 35 years old in good health. The CDR3 sequence is CALWGRNSGNTIYF. CDR3 DNA sequence: TGTGCTCTGTGGGGAAGGAACTCTGGAAACACCATATATTTT.